This paragraph covers one TCR beta chain sequence. Its antigen is unknown. The V gene's germline CDR1 is SGHTA and CDR2 FQGNSA. This CDR3 is built from 15 residues. Trimming cost V 4 bases and J 3 bases; bases outside gene matches: 7. This entry is derived from a study of identical twins. Study-level findings and limits: There is a chance that invariant MAIT and iNKT cells partially muddied zero-insertion analyses.

TCRdb independently ran MiXCR on the 5' RACE reads; one entry per CDR3 protein. The data hold a few hundred thousand distinct CDR3 sequences, with approximately 14% observed a single time. These same data were also listed under a study on yellow fever vaccine responses in identical twins.

The rearrangement links TRBV7-2 to TRBJ2-7; 9 bases agree with TRBD2. Material: CD4+ T cells sorted from blood. The TCR was taken from a woman younger than 35 in good health. The CDR3 DNA reads TGTGCCAGCAGCTCATATAGCGGGAGTATCTACGAGCAGTACTTC. Residues: CASSSYSGSIYEQYF.